The clone carrying this TCR beta chain came up once. The target antigen is unknown. The source of the sample is a study of Graves' ophthalmopathy and Graves' hyperthyroidism. Uncontrolled infections, other autoimmune diseases, pregnancy or lactation barred patients from enrollment. Clinicians diagnosed using symptoms, serum thyroxine, TRAb, thyroid ultrasound and orbital computed tomography. Amplification of the TCR beta CDR3 regions used RNA transcripts (as template). Following a first-round RT-PCR that used HTBI primers, a second-round multiplex PCR was carried out. MiXCR was run by TCRdb on the multiplex PCR reads, yielding one entry per CDR3 protein. The data hold 200,000 to 250,000 distinct CDR3 sequences, with about 46% observed a single time. The CDR3 sequence is 15 residues long. The V gene end was trimmed by 10 bases and the J gene end by 0 bases; junction bases not matched to a gene: 10. Germline loops: CDR1 SGHVS, CDR2 FQNEAQ.

Overall study findings and caveats: Between ophthalmopathy and stable hyperthyroidism, a 13-signature model drew a separation with 87.88% sensitivity and over 80% specificity.

The genes are TRBV7-8 and TRBJ2-3, with 7 bases matching TRBD2. The receptor was derived from an adult man with Graves' ophthalmopathy. Material: peripheral blood. The CDR3 sequence is CATCPLAGSTDTQYF. CDR3 in DNA: TGTGCCACTTGCCCTTTAGCGGGTAGCACAGATACGCAGTATTTT.